This T cell receptor beta chain was sequenced in a study of CD4+ T cells in melanoma. Regarding this clone: Its cognate antigen is unknown.

Produced via immunoSEQ multiplex PCR; TCRdb's table is partial and in-frame only. The repertoire includes around 55,000 clones, roughly three quarters of them detected once, and about 5.1% sits in the top ten. The ends were cut back, 4 bases at V and 1 base at J, with 8 bases in the middle. The CDR3 spans 13 residues. CDR1 is SGHRS, CDR2 YFSETQ, per germline. Points from the study as a whole: A reported correlation linked neoantigen-specific CD4+ T cells to CD8+, macrophage and B cell function.

The rearrangement uses TRBV5-1 and TRBJ1-1; D gene ambiguous. Sample: tumor tissue. This receptor was obtained from a human donor with melanoma. The CDR3 spells CASSLIPNTEAFF. CDR3 nucleotide sequence: TGCGCCAGCAGCCTAATACCGAACACTGAAGCTTTCTTT. Full variable domain (rest looked up from reference TRBV5-1 and TRBJ1-1): KAGVTQTPRYLIKTRGQQVTLSCSPISGHRSVSWYQQTPGQGLQFLFEYFSETQRNKGNFPGRFSGRQFSNSRSEMNVSTLELGDSALYLCASSLIPNTEAFFGQGTRLTVV.